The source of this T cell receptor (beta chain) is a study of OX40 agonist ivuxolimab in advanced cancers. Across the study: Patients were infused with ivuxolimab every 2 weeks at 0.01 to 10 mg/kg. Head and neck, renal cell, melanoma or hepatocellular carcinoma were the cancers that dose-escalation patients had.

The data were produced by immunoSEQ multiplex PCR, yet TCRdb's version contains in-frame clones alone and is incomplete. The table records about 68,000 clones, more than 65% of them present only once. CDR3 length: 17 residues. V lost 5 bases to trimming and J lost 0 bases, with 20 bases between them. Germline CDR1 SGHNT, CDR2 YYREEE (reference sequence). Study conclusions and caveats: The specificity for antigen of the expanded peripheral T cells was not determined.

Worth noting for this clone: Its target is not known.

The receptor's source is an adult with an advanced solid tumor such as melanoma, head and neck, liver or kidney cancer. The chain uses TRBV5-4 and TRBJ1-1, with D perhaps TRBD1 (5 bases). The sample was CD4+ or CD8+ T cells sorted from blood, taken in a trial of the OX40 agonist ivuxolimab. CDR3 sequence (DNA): TGTGCCAGCAGGGGGACGGGGCGACAATCCTTGAACACTGAAGCTTTCTTT. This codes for CASRGTGRQSLNTEAFF.